This T cell receptor beta chain comes out of a study of OX40 agonist ivuxolimab in advanced cancers. Study overall: Subjects had a mean age of 60 years, with a range of 23 to 79; almost 85% were male. In three patients, partial responses were observed, one with hepatocellular carcinoma and two with cutaneous melanoma.

The sample holds one count of this clone. Its target is unknown. The CDR3 covers 16 residues. Study results and caveats: Which antigen the expanded peripheral T cells recognized is unknown. Compared with CD4+, CD8+ T cells on average had more expanded clones.

Assay: immunoSEQ multiplex PCR; the TCRdb copy retains only in-frame clones and omits some. In the table there are some 65,000 clones, 60% to 80% of which are singletons. Here the sequenced sample was CD4+ or CD8+ T cells sorted from blood, taken in a trial of the OX40 agonist ivuxolimab. The clonotype comes from an adult with an advanced solid tumor such as melanoma, head and neck, liver or kidney cancer. The chain joins TRBV21-1 to TRBJ1-5. TRBV21-1 represents a pseudogene. CDR3 DNA: TGTGCCAGCAGCAAAGATTGTATTAATAGCAATCAGCCCCAGCATTTT. It translates to CASSKDCINSNQPQHF.